A single sample gave rise to the 15 T cell receptor beta chains below, sequenced in a study of T-cell reconstitution after alpha-beta-depleted transplantation in children. Unique molecular identifiers were used to barcode this TCRbeta library. TCRdb fed the PCR reads into MiXCR, producing one record per CDR3 protein. The profile covers approximately 420,000 distinct CDR3 sequences, with approximately 11% appearing a single time and roughly 5.5% taken by the ten largest. The sequences come from PBMCs from the stem cell graft donor, collected from the stem cell graft. Every receptor here comes from a human donor who donated a stem cell graft to a child with acute myeloid leukemia.

The chain is built from TRBV12-3 or TRBV12-4 and TRBJ1-1; D is unresolved. CDR3 length equals 13 residues. Trimming shortened V by 3 bases and J by 5 bases, and 10 bases separated the two germline ends. The CDR3 sequence is CASSFPGSTEAFF. CDR3 DNA sequence: TGTGCCAGCAGTTTCCCCGGTAGTACTGAAGCTTTCTTT.

The chain's CDR3 is CASSLDRGQSHLYQHF. Written as DNA, the CDR3 is TGTGCCAGCAGCTTAGACAGGGGACAGTCTCATTTGTACCAGCATTTT. The chain links TRBV7-8 to TRBJ1-5, with 7 bases matching TRBD1. Germline values: CDR1 SGHVS, CDR2 FQNEAQ. With 1 base clipped from V and 12 bases from J, the junction kept 15 bases outside the gene matches. This CDR3 has 16 amino acids.

This clonotype came up a few times. The chain recombines TRBV5-5 with TRBJ2-3; tentative D call: TRBD2 (5 bases). This CDR3 has 14 amino acids. Trimming removed 4 bases at V and 3 bases at J, with 12 bases between. CDR1 is SGHKS, CDR2 YYEKEE, per germline (reference sequence). Here the CDR3 DNA reads TGTGCCAGCAGCCTGTTCAGCGGTACAGATACGCAGTATTTT. Translated: CASSLFSGTDTQYF.

The J gene is TRBJ1-2, the V gene TRBV27; D remains ambiguous. Trimming stripped 10 bases from V and 4 bases from J, with 10 bases between. The CDR3 loop spans 11 amino acids. CDR1 and CDR2 (germline): MNHEY, SMNVEV (reference sequence). CDR3 loop: CATYGGYGYTF. The CDR3 DNA follows: TGTGCCACCTATGGAGGCTATGGCTACACCTTC.

The gene calls are TRBV6-1 and TRBJ1-1; the D is unclear. Germline V gene lookup returns CDR1 MNHNS and CDR2 SASEGT. The CDR3 runs 15 residues. Trimming left V 2 bases short and J 1 base short, with 11 bases between. In DNA form, the CDR3 reads TGTGCCAGCAGTGAAAGGCCACACGGGAACACTGAAGCTTTCTTT. It yields the protein CASSERPHGNTEAFF.

This chain links TRBV5-1 with TRBJ1-1; D perhaps matches TRBD1 (5 bases). Germline loops: CDR1 SGHRS, CDR2 YFSETQ. This CDR3 is 15 amino acids long. Trimming left V 7 bases short and J 1 base short, with 17 bases between. The CDR3 reads CASALGGTSNTEAFF. The CDR3 DNA sequence: TGCGCCAGCGCTTTGGGGGGGACCTCGAACACTGAAGCTTTCTTT. The full variable domain, its missing parts supplied by reference TRBV5-1 and TRBJ1-1, is KAGVTQTPRYLIKTRGQQVTLSCSPISGHRSVSWYQQTPGQGLQFLFEYFSETQRNKGNFPGRFSGRQFSNSRSEMNVSTLELGDSALYLCASALGGTSNTEAFFGQGTRLTVV.

The table lists this clonotype with many counts. This chain links TRBV5-8 with TRBJ1-5; no reliable D call. CDR1 is SGHTS and CDR2 is YDEGEE in the germline V gene. The V gene lost 0 bases and the J gene lost 3 bases, with 22 bases spanning the gap. The CDR3 has 19 amino acids. The CDR3 DNA sequence: TGTGCCAGCAGCTTGGATCCGGGGTCATTAAATAATGTCAATCAGCCCCAGCATTTT. Translation gives CASSLDPGSLNNVNQPQHF.

The sample holds many counts of this clonotype. The rearrangement uses TRBV7-2 and TRBJ2-7; 9 positions match TRBD2. The CDR3 is 16 residues long. V lost 1 base and J lost 1; bases outside the gene matches: 5. Germline V gene data show CDR1 as SGHTA and CDR2 as FQGNSA. CDR3 coding DNA: TGTGCCAGCAGCTTAGGAGCGGGAGGTGGGTCCTACGAGCAGTACTTC. Translating gives CASSLGAGGGSYEQYF.

This clonotype was counted only a few times. The V and J genes are TRBV15 and TRBJ2-7, with D perhaps assigned TRBD1 or TRBD2 (5 bases each). The ends were cut back, 2 bases at V and 6 bases at J, with 17 bases in the middle. The CDR3 totals 15 residues. Germline V gene lookup returns CDR1 LNHNV and CDR2 YYDKDF (reference sequence). The DNA of the CDR3 is TGTGCCACCAGCAGAACCGGGACCCTGTCCAGCGAGCAGTACTTC. Its protein product is CATSRTGTLSSEQYF. The variable domain in full, completed from reference TRBV15 and TRBJ2-7, reads DAMVIQNPRYQVTQFGKPVTLSCSQTLNHNVMYWYQQKSSQAPKLLFHYYDKDFNNEADTPDNFQSRRPNTSFCFLDIRSPGLGDTAMYLCATSRTGTLSSEQYFGPGTRLTVT.

This clonotype was detected only a few times. The chain carries TRBV7-2 and TRBJ2-3; TRBD2 matches 11 bases. The germline V gene has CDR1 SGHTA and CDR2 FQGNSA. Germline trimming cut 4 bases from V and 7 bases from J; bases unmatched to any gene: 7. The CDR3 runs 15 residues. CDR3 protein: CASSSLAGGHYTQYF. CDR3 DNA: TGTGCCAGCAGCTCTCTAGCGGGGGGCCACTATACGCAGTATTTT.

The J gene is TRBJ1-2, the V gene TRBV20-1; no reliable D call. This CDR3 is built from 12 residues. The V gene's germline CDR1 is DFQATT and CDR2 SNEGSKA (reference sequence). V lost 3 bases to trimming and J lost 4 bases, with 9 bases between them. CDR3 region: CSASEGGYGYTF. The CDR3 region has the DNA TGCAGTGCTAGTGAGGGTGGCTATGGCTACACCTTC.

This clonotype was picked up many times. The chain recombines TRBV5-1 with TRBJ2-6, with D perhaps matching TRBD2 (5 bases). The germline V gene encodes CDR1 SGHRS and CDR2 YFSETQ. The CDR3 loop spans 18 amino acids. Trimming left V 4 bases short and J 2 bases short, with 19 bases between. CDR3 bases: TGCGCCAGCAGCCCCCGGTTTTGGGGAGAACCTGGGGCCAACGTCCTGACTTTC. Translated, it gives CASSPRFWGEPGANVLTF.

This chain connects TRBV3-1 to TRBJ2-2; the D gene is possibly TRBD1 (6 bases). Trimming stripped 0 bases from V and 4 bases from J, with 18 bases between. CDR1 and CDR2 (germline): LGHDT, YNNKEL (reference sequence). The CDR3 sequence is 18 residues long. CDR3 residues: CASSQESTGFVGTGELFF. The CDR3 nucleotides are TGTGCCAGCAGCCAAGAGTCCACAGGGTTCGTCGGCACCGGGGAGCTGTTTTTT.

The chain links TRBV5-1 to TRBJ2-1; weak D call: TRBD1 (6 bases). The CDR3 contains 15 residues. Germline CDR1 and CDR2: SGHRS and YFSETQ. V was cut by 0 bases and J by 4 bases, with 11 bases left in between. The CDR3 DNA sequence: TGCGCCAGCAGCTTGGCACTAGGACAGTACAATGAGCAGTTCTTC. This codes for CASSLALGQYNEQFF.

This clonotype was seen many times. This sequence joins TRBV5-1 and TRBJ1-4; 10 bases map to TRBD1. V gave up 2 bases and J gave up 6 bases; unmatched junction bases: 7. The germline V gene encodes CDR1 SGHRS and CDR2 YFSETQ. This CDR3 spans 16 amino acids. The CDR3 reads CASSLPYGTGDEKLFF. Written as DNA, the CDR3 is TGCGCCAGCAGCTTACCGTACGGGACAGGGGATGAAAAACTGTTTTTT.